This T cell receptor beta chain was obtained from a study of cytomegalovirus exposure and HLA in healthy donors. This PCR relied on a set of 60 Vbeta primers and 13 Jbeta primers. Method: immunoSEQ multiplex PCR; TCRdb's copy keeps in-frame clones and lacks some. The sample comprises about 190,000 clones, roughly 80% of which are singletons, and about 0.25% rests with the top ten. Trimming at V came to 10 bases and at J to 0 bases, leaving 8 bases not matched to a gene. This CDR3 contains 16 residues. CDR1 and CDR2 from the germline V gene are SNHLY and FYNNEI. Material for sequencing was PBMCs. This TCR was recovered from a boy younger than 18 in good health and CMV-seronegative. The chain uses TRBV2 and TRBJ2-6, with TRBD2 matching over 8 bases. CDR3 in DNA: TGTGCCACCGCCCGGGGGGGGAGCTCTGGGGCCAACGTCCTGACTTTC. Amino acids: CATARGGSSGANVLTF.